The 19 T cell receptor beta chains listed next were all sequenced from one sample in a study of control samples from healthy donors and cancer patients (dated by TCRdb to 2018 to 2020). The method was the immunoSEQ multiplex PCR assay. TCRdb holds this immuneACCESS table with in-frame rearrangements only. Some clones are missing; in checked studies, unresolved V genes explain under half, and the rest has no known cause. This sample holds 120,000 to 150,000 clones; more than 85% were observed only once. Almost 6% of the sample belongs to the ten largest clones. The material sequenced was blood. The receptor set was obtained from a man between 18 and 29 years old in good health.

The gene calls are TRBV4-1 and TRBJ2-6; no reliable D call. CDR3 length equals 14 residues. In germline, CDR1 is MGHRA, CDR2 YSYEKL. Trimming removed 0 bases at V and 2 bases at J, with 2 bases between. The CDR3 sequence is CASSQEAGANVLTF. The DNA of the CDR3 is TGCGCCAGCAGCCAAGAAGCTGGGGCCAACGTCCTGACTTTC.

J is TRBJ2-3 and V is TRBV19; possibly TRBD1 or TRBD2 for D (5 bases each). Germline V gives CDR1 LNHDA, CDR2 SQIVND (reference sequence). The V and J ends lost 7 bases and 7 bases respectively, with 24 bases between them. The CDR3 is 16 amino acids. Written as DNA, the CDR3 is TGTGCCAGTACCCCCCGGGGCGGAAAGTTTACATATACGCAGTATTTT. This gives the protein CASTPRGGKFTYTQYF.

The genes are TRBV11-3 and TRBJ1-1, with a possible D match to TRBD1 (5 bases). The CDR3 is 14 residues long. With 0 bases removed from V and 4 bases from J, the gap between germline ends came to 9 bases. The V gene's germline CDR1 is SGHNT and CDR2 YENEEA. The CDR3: CASSLDGGGTEAFF. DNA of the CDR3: TGTGCCAGCAGCTTAGATGGGGGAGGCACTGAAGCTTTCTTT.

The chain's CDR3 is CASDPGQGAEGYTF. Here the CDR3 DNA reads TGTGCCAGCGACCCGGGACAGGGGGCGGAGGGCTACACCTTC. This chain uses TRBV5-4 with TRBJ1-2, with 12 bases lining up with TRBD1. CDR3 size: 14 residues. V lost 7 bases, J lost 8 bases, and 9 bases stayed unmatched. The germline V gene has CDR1 SGHNT and CDR2 YYREEE (reference sequence). Combining the CDR3 with reference TRBV5-4 and TRBJ1-2 gives the whole variable domain ETGVTQSPTHLIKTRGQQVTLRCSSQSGHNTVSWYQQALGQGPQFIFQYYREEENGRGNFPPRFSGLQFPNYSSELNVNALELDDSALYLCASDPGQGAEGYTFGSGTRLTVV.

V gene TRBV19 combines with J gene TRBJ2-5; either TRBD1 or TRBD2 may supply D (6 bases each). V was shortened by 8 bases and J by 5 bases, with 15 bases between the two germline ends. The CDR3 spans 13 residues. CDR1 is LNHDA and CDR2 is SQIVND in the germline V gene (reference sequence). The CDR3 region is CASEDRTIETQYF. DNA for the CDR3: TGTGCCAGTGAAGACAGGACTATCGAGACCCAGTACTTC.

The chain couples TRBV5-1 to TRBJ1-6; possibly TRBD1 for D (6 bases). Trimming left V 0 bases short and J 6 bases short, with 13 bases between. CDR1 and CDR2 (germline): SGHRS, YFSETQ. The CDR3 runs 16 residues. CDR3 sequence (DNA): TGCGCCAGCAGCTTGGAGGGGGGCGGAGGTAATTCACCCCTCCACTTT. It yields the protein CASSLEGGGGNSPLHF.

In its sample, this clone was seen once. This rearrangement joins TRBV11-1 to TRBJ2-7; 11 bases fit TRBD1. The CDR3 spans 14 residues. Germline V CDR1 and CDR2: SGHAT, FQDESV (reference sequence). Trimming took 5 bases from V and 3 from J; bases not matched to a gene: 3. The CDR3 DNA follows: TGTGCCAGCAGCCTCGGGACAGGGGGCTACGAGCAGTACTTC. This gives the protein CASSLGTGGYEQYF.

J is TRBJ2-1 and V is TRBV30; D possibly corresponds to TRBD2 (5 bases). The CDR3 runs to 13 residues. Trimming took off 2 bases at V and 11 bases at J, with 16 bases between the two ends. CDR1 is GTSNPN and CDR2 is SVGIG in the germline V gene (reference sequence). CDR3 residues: CAWSRSKGSQQFF. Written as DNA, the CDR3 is TGTGCCTGGAGTCGGTCCAAAGGGAGTCAGCAGTTCTTC.

The CDR3 region is CASSLGTANYGYTF. CDR3 nucleotide sequence: TGTGCCAGCAGCTTAGGGACGGCTAACTATGGCTACACCTTC. The gene calls are TRBV7-8 and TRBJ1-2; no clear D gene. Trimming took 1 base from V and 0 from J, leaving 6 bases between them. This CDR3 region has 14 residues. Germline values: CDR1 SGHVS, CDR2 FQNEAQ.

DNA of the CDR3: TGTGCCAGCTCACCTGGATCCGACTACGAGCAGTACTTC. Translated, it gives CASSPGSDYEQYF. The V gene is TRBV18, the J gene TRBJ2-7; no clear D gene. Trimming removed 3 bases from V and 3 bases from J, with 9 bases in between. The CDR3 runs to 13 residues. Germline-derived CDR1 and CDR2 are KGHSH and LQKENI.

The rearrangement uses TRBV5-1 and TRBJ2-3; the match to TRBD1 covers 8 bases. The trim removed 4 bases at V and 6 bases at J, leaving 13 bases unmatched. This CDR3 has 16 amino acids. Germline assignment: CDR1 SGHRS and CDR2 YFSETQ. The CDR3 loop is CASSNLRQGRWDTQYF. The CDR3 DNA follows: TGCGCCAGCAGCAATCTCCGACAGGGGCGCTGGGATACGCAGTATTTT.

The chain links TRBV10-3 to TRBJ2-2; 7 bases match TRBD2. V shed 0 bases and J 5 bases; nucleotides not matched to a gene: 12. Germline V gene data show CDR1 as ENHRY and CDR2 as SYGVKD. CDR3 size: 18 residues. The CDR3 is CAISESGGTGGLTGELFF. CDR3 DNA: TGTGCCATCAGTGAGTCTGGCGGGACGGGAGGTTTGACCGGGGAGCTGTTTTTT.

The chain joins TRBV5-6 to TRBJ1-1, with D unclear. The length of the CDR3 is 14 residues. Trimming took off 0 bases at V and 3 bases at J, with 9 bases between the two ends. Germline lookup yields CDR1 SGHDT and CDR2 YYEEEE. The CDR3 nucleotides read TGTGCCAGCAGCTTGGCCCCCTACGACACTGAAGCTTTCTTT. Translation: CASSLAPYDTEAFF.

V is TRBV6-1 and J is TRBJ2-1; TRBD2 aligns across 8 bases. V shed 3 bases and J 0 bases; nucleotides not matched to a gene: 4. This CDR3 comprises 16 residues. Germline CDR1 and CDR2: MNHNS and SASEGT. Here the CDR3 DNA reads TGTGCCAGCAGTGAGCGGGGGGAGAGCTCCTACAATGAGCAGTTCTTC. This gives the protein CASSERGESSYNEQFF.

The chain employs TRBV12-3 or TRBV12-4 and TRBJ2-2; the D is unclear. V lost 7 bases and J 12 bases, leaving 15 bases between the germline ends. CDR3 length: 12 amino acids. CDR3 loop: CASIGPRDQLFF. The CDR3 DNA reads TGTGCCAGCATCGGACCGAGAGATCAGCTGTTTTTT.

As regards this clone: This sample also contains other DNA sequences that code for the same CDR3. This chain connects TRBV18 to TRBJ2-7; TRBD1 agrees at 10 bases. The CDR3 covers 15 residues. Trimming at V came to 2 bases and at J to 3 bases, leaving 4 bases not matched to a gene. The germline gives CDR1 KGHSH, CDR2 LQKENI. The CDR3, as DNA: TGTGCCAGCTCACCAGCCGGGACAGGGGACTACGAGCAGTACTTC. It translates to CASSPAGTGDYEQYF. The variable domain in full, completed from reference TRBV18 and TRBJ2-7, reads NAGVMQNPRHLVRRRGQEARLRCSPMKGHSHVYWYRQLPEEGLKFMVYLQKENIIDESGMPKERFSAEFPKEGPSILRIQQVVRGDSAAYFCASSPAGTGDYEQYFGPGTRLTVT.

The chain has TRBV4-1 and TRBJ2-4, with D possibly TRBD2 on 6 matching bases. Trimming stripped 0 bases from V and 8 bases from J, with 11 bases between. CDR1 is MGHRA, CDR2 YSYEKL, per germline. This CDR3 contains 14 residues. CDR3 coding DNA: TGCGCCAGCAGCCAAGAGATTAGCGGAGACATTCAGTACTTC. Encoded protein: CASSQEISGDIQYF.

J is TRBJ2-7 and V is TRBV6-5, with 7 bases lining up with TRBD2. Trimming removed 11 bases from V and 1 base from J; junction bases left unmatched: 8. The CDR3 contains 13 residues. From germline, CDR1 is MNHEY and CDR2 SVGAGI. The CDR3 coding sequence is TGTGCCTCTTTGGGGAGGGAATCCTACGAGCAGTACTTC. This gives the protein CASLGRESYEQYF.

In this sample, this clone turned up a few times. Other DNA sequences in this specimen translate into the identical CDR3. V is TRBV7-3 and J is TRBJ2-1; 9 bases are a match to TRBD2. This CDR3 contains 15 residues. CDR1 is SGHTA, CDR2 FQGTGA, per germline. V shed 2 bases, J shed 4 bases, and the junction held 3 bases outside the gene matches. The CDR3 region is CASSLLAGRYNEQFF. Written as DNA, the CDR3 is TGTGCCAGCAGCTTACTAGCGGGACGGTACAATGAGCAGTTCTTC.